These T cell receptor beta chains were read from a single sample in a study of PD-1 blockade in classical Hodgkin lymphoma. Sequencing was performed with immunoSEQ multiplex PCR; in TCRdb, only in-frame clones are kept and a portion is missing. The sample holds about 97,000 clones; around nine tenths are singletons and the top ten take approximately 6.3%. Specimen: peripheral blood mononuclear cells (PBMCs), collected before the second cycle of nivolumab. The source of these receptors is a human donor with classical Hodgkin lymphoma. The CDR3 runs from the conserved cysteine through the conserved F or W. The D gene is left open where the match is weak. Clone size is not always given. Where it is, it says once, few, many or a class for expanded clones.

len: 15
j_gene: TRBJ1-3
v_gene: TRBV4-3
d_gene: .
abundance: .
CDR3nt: TGCGCCAGCAGCCAATCTAAGGTGGCTGGAAACACCATATATTTT
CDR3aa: CASSQSKVAGNTIYF

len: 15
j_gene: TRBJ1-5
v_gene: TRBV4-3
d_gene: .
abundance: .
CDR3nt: TGCGCCAGCAGCCAAGATGGCGAGAGCAATCAGCCCCAGCATTTT
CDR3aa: CASSQDGESNQPQHF

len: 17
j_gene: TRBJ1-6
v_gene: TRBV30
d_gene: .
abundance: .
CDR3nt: TGTGCCTGGGAGGGACCGAGGACTAGCTCCTATAATTCACCCCTCCACTTT
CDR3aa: CAWEGPRTSSYNSPLHF

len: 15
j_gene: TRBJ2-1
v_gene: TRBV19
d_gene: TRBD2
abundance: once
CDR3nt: TGTGCCAGTAAAACAGCGGGGGCCATATACAATGAGCAGTTCTTC
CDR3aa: CASKTAGAIYNEQFF

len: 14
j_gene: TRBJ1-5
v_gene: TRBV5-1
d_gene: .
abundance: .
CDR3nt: TGCGCCAGCAGCTTAGACACCCAAAGTCAGCCCCAGCATTTT
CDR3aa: CASSLDTQSQPQHF

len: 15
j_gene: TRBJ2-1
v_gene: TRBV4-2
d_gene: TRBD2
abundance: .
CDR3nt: TGTGCCAGCAGCCTTAGCGGGGGGCCTAACAATGAGCAGTTCTTC
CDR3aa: CASSLSGGPNNEQFF

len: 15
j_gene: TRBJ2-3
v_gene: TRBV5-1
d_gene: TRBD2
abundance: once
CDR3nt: TGCGCCAGCAGCTTGATGGCGGGGGGCACAGATACGCAGTATTTT
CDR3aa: CASSLMAGGTDTQYF

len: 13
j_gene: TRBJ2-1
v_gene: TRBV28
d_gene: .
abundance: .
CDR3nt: TGTGCCAGCAGTTTAAGCGGTTCGAGGGAGCAGTTCTTC
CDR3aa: CASSLSGSREQFF

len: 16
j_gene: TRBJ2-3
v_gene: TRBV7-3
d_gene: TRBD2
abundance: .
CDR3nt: TGTGCCAGCAGCTTAAGTAGCGGGGAGAGCACAGATACGCAGTATTTT
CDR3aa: CASSLSSGESTDTQYF

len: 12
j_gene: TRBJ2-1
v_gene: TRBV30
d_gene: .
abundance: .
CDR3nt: TGTGCCTGGAGTGTACGGGGGAATGAGCAGTTCTTC
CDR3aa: CAWSVRGNEQFF

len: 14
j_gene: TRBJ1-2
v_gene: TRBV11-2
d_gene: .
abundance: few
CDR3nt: TGTGCCAGCAGCTTAGCGGGAGCTAACTATGGCTACACCTTC
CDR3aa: CASSLAGANYGYTF

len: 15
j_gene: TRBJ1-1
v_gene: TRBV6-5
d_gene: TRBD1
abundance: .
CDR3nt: TGTGCCAGCAGTCTGGGACAGCCCATGAACACTGAAGCTTTCTTT
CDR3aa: CASSLGQPMNTEAFF

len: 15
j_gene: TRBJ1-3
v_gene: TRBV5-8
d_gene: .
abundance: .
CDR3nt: TGTGCCAGCAGCTTACGGCAGAACGCTGGAAACACCATATATTTT
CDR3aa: CASSLRQNAGNTIYF

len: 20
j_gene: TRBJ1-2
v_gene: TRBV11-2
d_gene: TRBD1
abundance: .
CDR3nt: TGTGCCAGCAGCTTAGAACCCTCCCGGAAGGGGACAGGGGTAAACTATGGCTACACCTTC
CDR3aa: CASSLEPSRKGTGVNYGYTF

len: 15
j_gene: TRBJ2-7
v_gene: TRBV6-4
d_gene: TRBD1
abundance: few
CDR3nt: TGTGCCAGCAGTGACTCTGCGACAGGGAATAACGAGCAGTACTTC
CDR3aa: CASSDSATGNNEQYF

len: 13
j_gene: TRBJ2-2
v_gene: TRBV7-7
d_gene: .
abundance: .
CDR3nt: TGTGCCAGCAGCTCCGACGGGACCGGGGAGCTGTTTTTT
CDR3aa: CASSSDGTGELFF

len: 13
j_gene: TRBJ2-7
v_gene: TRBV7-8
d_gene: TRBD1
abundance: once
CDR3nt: TGTGCCAGCAGTACAGGGGGTCCCTACGAGCAGTACTTC
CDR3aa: CASSTGGPYEQYF

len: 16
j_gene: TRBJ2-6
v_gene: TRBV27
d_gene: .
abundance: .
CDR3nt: TGTGCCAGCCTCGGGGTTGGAAACTCTGGGGCCAACGTCCTGACTTTC
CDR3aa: CASLGVGNSGANVLTF